The next 9 T cell receptor beta chains were all read from a single sample in a study of cytomegalovirus exposure and HLA in healthy donors. This PCR relied on a set of 60 Vbeta primers and 13 Jbeta primers. Produced via immunoSEQ multiplex PCR; TCRdb's table is partial and in-frame only. The repertoire includes just over 200,000 clones, more than 65% of them detected once, and about 1.5% sits in the top ten. Sample: PBMCs. These receptors all stem from a middle-aged man in good health and CMV-seronegative.

This clone was seen only a few times. This rearrangement joins TRBV28 to TRBJ2-7; D gene unclear. The germline CDR1 and CDR2 sequences are MDHEN and SYDVKM. This CDR3 is 13 amino acids long. V lost 10 bases, J lost 3 bases, and 16 bases lay in between. The CDR3 spells CATSDTPNYEQYF. The CDR3 nucleotides read TGTGCCACCTCCGATACTCCGAACTACGAGCAGTACTTC.

The chain uses TRBV28 and TRBJ1-5; D is ambiguous. This CDR3 is 13 amino acids long. Trimming cost V 5 bases and J 0 bases, with 5 bases left between them. Germline loops: CDR1 MDHEN, CDR2 SYDVKM. Here the CDR3 DNA reads TGTGCCAGCAGTACTTATAGCAATCAGCCCCAGCATTTT. This gives the protein CASSTYSNQPQHF.

This clone showed up just once. The junction and the germline gene differ at one end; a read error may be behind it. The rearrangement joins TRBV6-5 to TRBJ2-7; the match to TRBD2 covers 9 bases. The CDR3 is 13 amino acids. Germline lookup yields CDR1 MNHEY and CDR2 SVGAGI. CDR3 residues: CAGRVAGVNEQYF. The CDR3 DNA sequence: TGTGCCGGCAGGGTAGCGGGAGTGAACGAGCAGTACTTC.

This clone was counted a few times. The chain has TRBV27 and TRBJ2-3; the match to TRBD2 covers 10 bases. V shed 6 bases, J shed 2 bases, and the junction held 5 bases outside the gene matches. This CDR3 has 15 amino acids. Germline CDR1 reads MNHEY; CDR2 reads SMNVEV (reference sequence). DNA for the CDR3: TGTGCCAGCAGCTGGACTAGCGGAGTCACAGATACGCAGTATTTT. It encodes CASSWTSGVTDTQYF.

J is TRBJ2-5 and V is TRBV5-1, with 8 bases lining up with TRBD2. V shed 10 bases, J shed 4 bases, and the junction held 12 bases outside the gene matches. The CDR3 contains 14 residues. CDR1 is SGHRS, CDR2 YFSETQ, per germline. CDR3 protein: CASWGTSGGETQYF. CDR3 coding DNA: TGCGCCTCGTGGGGGACTAGTGGGGGAGAGACCCAGTACTTC.

J is TRBJ1-4 and V is TRBV7-6; 7 bases are a match to TRBD1. Unmatched junction bases numbered 3, after V lost 5 bases and J lost 3 bases. The CDR3 covers 14 residues. From germline, CDR1 is SGHVS and CDR2 FNYEAQ. In nucleotides, the CDR3 is TGTGCCAGCAGCAAGGGACAGCCTAATGAAAAACTGTTTTTT. It encodes CASSKGQPNEKLFF.

The V call is TRBV2, the J call TRBJ2-3; D remains unclear. Looked up from germline, CDR1 is SNHLY and CDR2 is FYNNEI. The CDR3 runs 13 residues. The germline V and J ends were trimmed by 7 bases and 0 bases, with 8 bases remaining between them. The CDR3 sequence: CASILRSTDTQYF. As DNA, the CDR3 is TGTGCCAGCATTTTGAGAAGCACAGATACGCAGTATTTT.

The chain joins TRBV2 to TRBJ2-1; the match to TRBD2 covers 10 bases. The V segment lost 4 bases and the J segment 6 bases; nucleotides outside the gene matches: 6. CDR3 size: 15 residues. CDR1 and CDR2 (germline): SNHLY, FYNNEI. The CDR3 DNA follows: TGTGCCAGCAGTGTTACTAGCGGGGTAACCAATGAGCAGTTCTTC. Its protein product is CASSVTSGVTNEQFF.

This clone was observed once. The chain couples TRBV7-9 to TRBJ2-7; D ambiguous. CDR3 length: 14 residues. Germline lookup yields CDR1 SEHNR and CDR2 FQNEAQ (reference sequence). Deletions cut 1 base from V and 5 bases from J, with 12 bases between. CDR3 residues: CASSLGGQYDEQYF. CDR3 DNA sequence: TGTGCCAGCAGCTTAGGTGGCCAGTACGACGAGCAGTACTTC. Full variable domain (missing parts from reference TRBV7-9 and TRBJ2-7): DTGVSQNPRHKITKRGQNVTFRCDPISEHNRLYWYRQTLGQGPEFLTYFQNEAQLEKSRLLSDRFSAERPKGSFSTLEIQRTEQGDSAMYLCASSLGGQYDEQYFGPGTRLTVT.